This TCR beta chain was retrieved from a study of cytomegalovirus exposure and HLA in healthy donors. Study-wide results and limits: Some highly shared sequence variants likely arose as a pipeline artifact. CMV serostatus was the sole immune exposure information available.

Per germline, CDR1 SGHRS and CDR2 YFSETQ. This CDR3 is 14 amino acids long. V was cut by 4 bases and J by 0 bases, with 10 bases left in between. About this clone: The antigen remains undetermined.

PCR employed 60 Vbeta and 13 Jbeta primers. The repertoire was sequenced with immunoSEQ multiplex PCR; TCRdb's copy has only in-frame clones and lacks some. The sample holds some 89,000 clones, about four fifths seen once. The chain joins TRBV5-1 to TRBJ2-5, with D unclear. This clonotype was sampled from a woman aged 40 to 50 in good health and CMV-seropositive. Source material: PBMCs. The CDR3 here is CASSLNTYQETQYF. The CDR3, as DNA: TGCGCCAGCAGCCTGAACACCTACCAAGAGACCCAGTACTTC.